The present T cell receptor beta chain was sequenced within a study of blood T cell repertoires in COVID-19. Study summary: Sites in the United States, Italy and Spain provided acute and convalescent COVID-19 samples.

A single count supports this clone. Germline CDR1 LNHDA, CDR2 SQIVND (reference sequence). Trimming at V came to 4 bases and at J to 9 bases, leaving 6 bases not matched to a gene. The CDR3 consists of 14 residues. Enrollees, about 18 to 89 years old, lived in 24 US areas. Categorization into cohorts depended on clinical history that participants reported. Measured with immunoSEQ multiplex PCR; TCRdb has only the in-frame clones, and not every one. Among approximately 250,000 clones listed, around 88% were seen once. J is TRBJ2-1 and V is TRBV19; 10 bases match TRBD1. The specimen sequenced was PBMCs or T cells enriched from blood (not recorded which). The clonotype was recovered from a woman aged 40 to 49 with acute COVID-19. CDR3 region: CASSRTGGMAEQFF. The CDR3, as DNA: TGTGCCAGTAGTAGGACAGGGGGGATGGCTGAGCAGTTCTTC.